This T cell receptor beta chain was obtained from a study of cytomegalovirus exposure and HLA in healthy donors. 13 Jbeta primers and 60 Vbeta primers were used for the PCR. Libraries were prepared by immunoSEQ multiplex PCR; TCRdb keeps only in-frame clonotypes and omits some of them. The repertoire holds 180,000 or so clones, around four fifths seen once, with 1.5% to 2% in the top ten. The material sequenced was PBMCs. This sequence originates from a woman aged 25-40 years in good health and CMV-seronegative.

CDR3 nucleotides: TGCGCCAGCAGCCAAGAGCCCTCAAGCGCAAGCTACACCTTC. It translates to CASSQEPSSASYTF. The genes are TRBV4-1 and TRBJ1-2; no firm D call. The length of the CDR3 is 14 residues. V lost 0 bases to trimming and J lost 9 bases, with 14 bases between them. The germline V gene encodes CDR1 MGHRA and CDR2 YSYEKL.